A selection of T cell receptor beta chains follows, all from one sample in a study of OX40 agonist ivuxolimab in advanced cancers. The protocol was immunoSEQ multiplex PCR, while the TCRdb copy is restricted to in-frame clones and leaves out a portion. Altogether tens of thousands of clones are present, roughly 80% being singletons, with the ten largest covering about 5%. Sequenced here: CD4+ or CD8+ T cells sorted from blood, sampled in a trial of the OX40 agonist ivuxolimab. The receptors were sampled from an adult with an advanced solid tumor such as melanoma, head and neck, liver or kidney cancer. Both conserved end residues are part of each CDR3. Each record gives: J gene, clone size, V gene, CDR3 protein. Some rows mark clone size as missing; the rest say once, few, many or name a class of expanded clone.

TRBJ2-5,-,TRBV10-1,CASSERQGLQETQYF
TRBJ1-2,-,TRBV2,CASSRAIDGYTF
TRBJ2-7,-,TRBV5-1,CASSLGAGGAEEQYF
TRBJ2-7,-,TRBV10-3,CTISEPMTHPKAEQYF
TRBJ1-1,-,TRBV6-5,CASSDPGKNTEAFF
TRBJ2-2,once,TRBV13,CASSSGAARDTGELFF
TRBJ2-6,-,TRBV11-3,CASSLTGAGANVLTF
TRBJ2-5,-,TRBV7-3,CASSLNGGGQETQYF
TRBJ1-5,-,TRBV7-6,CASSLNYYQPQHF
TRBJ2-7,once,TRBV5-1,CASSQLASEQYF
TRBJ1-5,-,TRBV19,CASSPTGYQNQPQHF
TRBJ2-3,-,TRBV10-3,CAISEFRGLSTDTQYF
TRBJ2-4,-,TRBV11-2,CASSLRGDSGANIQYF
TRBJ2-7,-,TRBV18,CASSQGQGYYEQYF
TRBJ2-5,-,TRBV7-9,CASSLALRAGETQYF
TRBJ1-5,once,TRBV19,CASSIGGGSDQPQHF
TRBJ2-5,-,TRBV7-9,CASSLGLAGGLFETQYF
TRBJ1-1,-,TRBV6-1,CASLRGSTEAFF
TRBJ2-5,-,TRBV4-1,CASSQWGKETQYF
TRBJ2-5,-,TRBV7-2,CASSLDPPGTQETQYF
TRBJ1-2,-,TRBV19,CASSRKGETQIYGYTF
TRBJ1-2,-,TRBV10-3,CAISERATGLGYTF
TRBJ1-1,few,TRBV30,CAWLGTENTEAFF
TRBJ2-3,-,TRBV18,CASSPSDLNTDTQYF